This TCR beta chain was profiled in a study of human T cells and chemical hapten exposure. This clonotype has at least ten counts. A single record per CDR3 protein comes from TCRdb applying MiXCR to the RACE reads. This table has tens of thousands of distinct CDR3 sequences, roughly 9.8% appearing once. The time point was: patch test 1, 2 weeks after DPC sensitization. Documented treatment: therapeutic diphenylcyclopropenone sensitization with weekly scalp DPC. The germline V gene has CDR1 SGHTA and CDR2 FQGNSA. There are 14 residues in the CDR3. V lost 1 base and J 6 bases, leaving 11 bases between the germline ends.

The sample consisted of whole blood, taken in connection with sensitization to the hapten diphenylcyclopropenone (DPC). This receptor was identified in a woman between 40 and 55 years old with alopecia areata. Some clones in this sample may be carry-over from other donors' samples. V and J are TRBV7-2 and TRBJ2-3; possible D gene TRBD1, 6 bases. CDR3 in DNA: TGTGCCAGCAGCTTAGGGACAGCGGCGGATACGCAGTATTTT. Its protein is CASSLGTAADTQYF.